The sequence of this T cell receptor beta chain was determined in a study of blood T cell repertoires in COVID-19. Study at large: Collection of acute and convalescent COVID-19 samples took place in the United States, Italy and Spain. T cells, B-cell-depleted T cells, or PBMCs supplied cDNA or gDNA.

This clone was detected only a few times. V shed 4 bases and J shed 5 bases, with 15 bases lying between them. CDR1 is SGHDT and CDR2 is YYEEEE in the germline V gene. The CDR3 runs to 14 residues. The assay was immunoSEQ multiplex PCR, and TCRdb's table has in-frame clones only and misses some. The data show about 400,000 clones, around 90% seen once. The gene calls are TRBV5-6 and TRBJ2-5; a possible D gene is TRBD2 (5 bases). Sequenced sample: peripheral blood. The clonotype originates from a man aged 35 to 55 with acute or convalescent COVID-19. This chain's CDR3 is CASSPGLGGETQYF. CDR3 DNA sequence: TGTGCCAGCAGCCCCGGACTTGGCGGGGAGACCCAGTACTTC.